Below, 18 T cell receptor beta chains from the same sample are listed, as sequenced in a study of T cell repertoires in cytomegalovirus infection. Their antigens remain unidentified. TCRdb itself ran the reads through MiXCR, one entry per CDR3 protein. Of hundreds of thousands of distinct CDR3 sequences listed, roughly 30% are singletons. The specimen comprised cultured CD8+ T cells from PBMCs, sampled from culture after CMV antigen stimulation. The receptor set was obtained from a human donor in good health (CMV status not recorded). Some clones in this sample may be carry-over from other donors' samples.

The V and J genes are TRBV20-1 and TRBJ1-6; D unclear. Per germline, CDR1 DFQATT and CDR2 SNEGSKA (reference sequence). This CDR3 contains 15 residues. V was clipped by 3 bases and J by 0 bases, with 9 bases between them. CDR3 loop: CSASQSSSYNSPLHF. The CDR3 DNA is TGCAGTGCTAGTCAAAGTAGCTCCTATAATTCACCCCTCCACTTT.

This clonotype was detected a few times. J is TRBJ2-2 and V is TRBV5-1; TRBD1 matches 8 bases. This CDR3 comprises 16 residues. Germline trimming cut 0 bases from V and 3 bases from J; bases unmatched to any gene: 4. Germline assignment: CDR1 SGHRS and CDR2 YFSETQ. In DNA, the CDR3 is TGCGCCAGCAGCTTGGGTTTGGACAGGGACACCGGGGAGCTGTTTTTT. Protein sequence: CASSLGLDRDTGELFF.

This clonotype came up many times. V usage is TRBV2 and J usage is TRBJ2-7; D may be TRBD1 (5 bases). The CDR3 is made up of 13 amino acids. Trimming left V 3 bases short and J 2 bases short, with 8 bases between. Germline CDR1 and CDR2: SNHLY and FYNNEI. The chain's CDR3 is CASSDQGPYEQYF. For the CDR3, the DNA is TGTGCCAGCAGTGACCAGGGTCCCTACGAGCAGTACTTC.

The chain couples TRBV6-2 or TRBV6-3 to TRBJ1-6; D is possibly TRBD1 (5 bases). The CDR3 runs 16 residues. V dropped 2 bases and J dropped 4 bases, with 12 bases sitting between them. The V gene's germline CDR1 is MNHEY and CDR2 SVGEGT. The DNA for the CDR3 is TGTGCCAGCAGTTACCCTCCGGGACGGTATAATTCACCCCTCCACTTT. Amino acids: CASSYPPGRYNSPLHF.

This chain uses TRBV7-2 with TRBJ2-7; TRBD2 matches at 7 bases. Germline V gene lookup returns CDR1 SGHTA and CDR2 FQGNSA. Trimming removed 2 bases from V and 2 bases from J; junction bases left unmatched: 9. This CDR3 region has 16 residues. The CDR3 reads CASSLKSVGGTYEQYF. The CDR3 bases are TGTGCCAGCAGCTTAAAGTCGGTGGGGGGGACCTACGAGCAGTACTTC.

The chain combines TRBV4-1 with TRBJ2-3; D might be TRBD2 (7 bases). V shed 1 base and J shed 1 base, with 12 bases lying between them. In germline, CDR1 is MGHRA, CDR2 YSYEKL. The CDR3 totals 16 residues. The CDR3 loop is CASSQVAGARTDTQYF. Written as DNA, the CDR3 is TGCGCCAGCAGCCAAGTGGCGGGGGCCCGCACAGATACGCAGTATTTT.

The chain uses TRBV20-1 and TRBJ2-3; weak D call: TRBD2 (5 bases). CDR1 is DFQATT, CDR2 SNEGSKA, per germline (reference sequence). The CDR3 runs 14 residues. Trimming shortened V by 4 bases and J by 0 bases, and 11 bases separated the two germline ends. The CDR3 DNA follows: TGCAGTGCTATAATCGGACTTAGCACAGATACGCAGTATTTT. Translation: CSAIIGLSTDTQYF.

This clonotype was recorded a few times. This chain connects TRBV6-1 to TRBJ2-7; perhaps D is TRBD1 or TRBD2 (5 bases each). The V and J ends lost 7 bases and 2 bases respectively, with 9 bases between them. The length of the CDR3 is 12 residues. Per germline, CDR1 MNHNS and CDR2 SASEGT. The CDR3 coding sequence is TGTGCCAGCAATGGGGGTACCTACGAGCAGTACGTC. Translating it yields CASNGGTYEQYV.

A remark on this clonotype: A single base separates this from a much larger clone, so it may be a read error. Likely a read error: the CDR3 ends without its conserved phenylalanine or tryptophan. The chain uses TRBV7-8 and TRBJ1-1, with a tentative D call TRBD1 (5 bases). The germline gives CDR1 SGHVS, CDR2 FQNEAQ. The V end was cut by 6 bases, the J end by 8 bases, with 16 bases between. The CDR3 is 13 residues long. CDR3 sequence (DNA): TGTGCCAGCAGTTCCAGGACATTTCCCGAAGCTTTCTGT. Translating gives CASSSRTFPEAFC.

This chain links TRBV27 with TRBJ1-2; the match to TRBD1 covers 7 bases. V lost 5 bases and J lost 2; bases outside the gene matches: 14. Per the germline V gene, CDR1 is MNHEY and CDR2 is SMNVEV (reference sequence). The CDR3 consists of 17 residues. The DNA for the CDR3 is TGTGCCAGCAGTGGAGTTGGGACAGATTTCCAAAACTATGGCTACACCTTC. The encoded protein is CASSGVGTDFQNYGYTF.

This chain uses TRBV3-1 with TRBJ2-1, with D tentatively TRBD1 or TRBD2 (5 bases each). Trimming removed 4 bases at V and 10 bases at J, with 14 bases between. Germline values: CDR1 LGHDT, CDR2 YNNKEL (reference sequence). The CDR3 extends over 13 amino acids. CDR3 region: CASSLEGSVEQFF. CDR3 in DNA: TGTGCCAGCAGCCTCGAGGGGAGTGTAGAGCAGTTCTTC.

This clonotype was detected only once. The rearrangement links TRBV19 to TRBJ1-1; TRBD1 might be the D (6 bases). V was clipped by 7 bases and J by 3 bases, with 15 bases between them. CDR1 and CDR2 from the germline V gene are LNHDA and SQIVND (reference sequence). The CDR3 is 14 amino acids. The CDR3 DNA reads TGTGCCAGTACCTTTCTTGGACAGTACACTGAAGCTTTCTTT. It specifies CASTFLGQYTEAFF.

CDR3 in amino acids: CASSQVMTEDEKLFF. CDR3 bases: TGCGCCAGCAGCCAAGTTATGACGGAGGACGAAAAACTGTTTTTT. The V call is TRBV4-3, the J call TRBJ1-4; D gene unclear. The CDR3 has 15 amino acids. CDR1 LGHNA and CDR2 YSLEER come from the germline V gene. V lost 1 base, J lost 8 bases, and 14 bases lay in between.

The chain recombines TRBV7-9 with TRBJ2-5, with D uncertain. The germline V gene encodes CDR1 SEHNR and CDR2 FQNEAQ (reference sequence). The length of the CDR3 is 13 residues. Trimming cost V 5 bases and J 4 bases, with 11 bases left between them. The CDR3 loop reads CASSLDLGETQYF. CDR3 DNA: TGTGCCAGCAGCCTTGACCTGGGAGAGACCCAGTACTTC.

The chain uses TRBV7-9 and TRBJ2-4, with D tentatively TRBD1 or TRBD2 (5 bases each). Trimming cost V 2 bases and J 8 bases, with 25 bases left between them. Germline V gene data show CDR1 as SEHNR and CDR2 as FQNEAQ (reference sequence). The CDR3 is 18 amino acids. The CDR3 bases are TGTGCCAGCAGCTTACCGAAACGGAGGATGGAACAGGTGGACATTCAGTACTTC. Its protein product is CASSLPKRRMEQVDIQYF.

CDR3 coding DNA: TGTGCCAGCAGTTCTGTTGGGCAGCCCCAGCATTTT. It yields the protein CASSSVGQPQHF. The chain carries TRBV6-8 and TRBJ1-5; D gene unclear. The CDR3 runs to 12 residues. CDR1 is MNHGY and CDR2 is SAAAGT in the germline V gene. Trimming shortened V by 4 bases and J by 7 bases, and 8 bases separated the two germline ends.

This chain links TRBV5-5 with TRBJ2-5; 7 bases are shared with TRBD2. The germline V gene encodes CDR1 SGHKS and CDR2 YYEKEE (reference sequence). The CDR3 is made up of 15 amino acids. J was trimmed by 5 bases and V by 2 bases; bases with no gene match: 9. The CDR3 reads CASSFVLAVKETQYF. The CDR3 DNA sequence: TGTGCCAGCAGCTTTGTTCTAGCGGTAAAGGAGACCCAGTACTTC.

As for this clonotype: It may be a read error: a sequence one base away is much more abundant. The V and J genes are TRBV7-2 and TRBJ1-3; the D is unclear. The germline V gene has CDR1 SGHTA and CDR2 FQGNSA. This CDR3 is built from 15 residues. Trimming took off 7 bases at V and 1 base at J, with 14 bases between the two ends. CDR3 region: CASNNLWASGNTIYF. The CDR3, as DNA: TGTGCCAGCAACAATTTATGGGCTTCTGGAAACACCATATATTTT.